This TCR beta chain was identified in a study of blood T cell repertoires in COVID-19. Produced via immunoSEQ multiplex PCR; TCRdb's table is partial and in-frame only. Of some 500,000 clones listed, roughly 90% are singletons. This CDR3 is 15 amino acids long. J gave up 3 bases and V 1 base, and 4 bases lay outside the gene matches. The V gene's germline CDR1 is SGHVS and CDR2 FNYEAQ. For recovered donors of Cohort 3, there were two negative PCRs, clearance, or symptom resolution. The chain recombines TRBV7-6 with TRBJ2-7, with 9 positions matching TRBD2. The receptor's source is a middle-aged woman who had recovered from COVID-19. The material sequenced was PBMCs or T cells enriched from blood (not recorded which). The DNA of the CDR3 is TGTGCCAGCAGCTTAGGAAGTAGCGGGAGCTACGAGCAGTACTTC. This translates into CASSLGSSGSYEQYF.